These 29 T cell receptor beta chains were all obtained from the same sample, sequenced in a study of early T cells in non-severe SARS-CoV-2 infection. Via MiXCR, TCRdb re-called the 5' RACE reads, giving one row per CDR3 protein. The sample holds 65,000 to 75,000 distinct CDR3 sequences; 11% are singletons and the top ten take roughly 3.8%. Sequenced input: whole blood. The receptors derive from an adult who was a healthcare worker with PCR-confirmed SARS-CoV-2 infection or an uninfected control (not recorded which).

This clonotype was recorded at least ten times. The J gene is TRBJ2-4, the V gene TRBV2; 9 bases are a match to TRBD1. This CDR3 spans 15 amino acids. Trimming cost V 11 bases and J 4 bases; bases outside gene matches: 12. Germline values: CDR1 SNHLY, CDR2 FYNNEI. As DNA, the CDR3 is TGTGCCTCAGCATCCCAGACAGGGGGAAAAAACATTCAGTACTTC. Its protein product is CASASQTGGKNIQYF.

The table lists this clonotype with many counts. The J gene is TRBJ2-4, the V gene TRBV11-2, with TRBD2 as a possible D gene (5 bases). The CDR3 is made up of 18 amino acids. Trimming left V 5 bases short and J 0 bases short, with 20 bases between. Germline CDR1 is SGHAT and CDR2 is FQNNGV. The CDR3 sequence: CASSPHRSGLVAKNIQYF. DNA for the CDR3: TGTGCCAGCAGCCCTCATAGGTCGGGATTAGTAGCCAAAAACATTCAGTACTTC.

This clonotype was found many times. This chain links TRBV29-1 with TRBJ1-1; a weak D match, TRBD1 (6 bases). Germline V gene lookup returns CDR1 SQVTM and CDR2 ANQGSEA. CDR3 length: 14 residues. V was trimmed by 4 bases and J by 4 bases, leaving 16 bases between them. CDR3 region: CSVGSGGLGTEAFF. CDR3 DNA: TGCAGCGTTGGCTCCGGGGGGCTTGGCACTGAAGCTTTCTTT.

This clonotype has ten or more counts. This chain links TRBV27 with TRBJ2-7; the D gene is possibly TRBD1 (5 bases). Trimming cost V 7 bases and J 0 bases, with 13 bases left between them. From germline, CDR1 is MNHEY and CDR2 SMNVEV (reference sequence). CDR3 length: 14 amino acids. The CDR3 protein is CASKDTSSSYEQYF. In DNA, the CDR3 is TGTGCCAGCAAGGACACCTCCAGCTCCTACGAGCAGTACTTC.

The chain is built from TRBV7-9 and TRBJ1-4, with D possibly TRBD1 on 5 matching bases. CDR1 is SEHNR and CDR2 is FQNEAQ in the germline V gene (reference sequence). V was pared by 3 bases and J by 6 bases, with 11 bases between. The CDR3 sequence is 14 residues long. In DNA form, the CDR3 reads TGTGCCAGCAGCTTTGGGGGTGATGATGAAAAACTGTTTTTT. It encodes CASSFGGDDEKLFF.

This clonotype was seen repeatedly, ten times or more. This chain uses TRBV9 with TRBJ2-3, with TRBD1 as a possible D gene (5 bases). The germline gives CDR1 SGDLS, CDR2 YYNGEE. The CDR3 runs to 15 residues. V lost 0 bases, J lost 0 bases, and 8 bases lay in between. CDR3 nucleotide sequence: TGTGCCAGCAGCGTAGGGACACTGAGCACAGATACGCAGTATTTT. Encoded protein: CASSVGTLSTDTQYF.

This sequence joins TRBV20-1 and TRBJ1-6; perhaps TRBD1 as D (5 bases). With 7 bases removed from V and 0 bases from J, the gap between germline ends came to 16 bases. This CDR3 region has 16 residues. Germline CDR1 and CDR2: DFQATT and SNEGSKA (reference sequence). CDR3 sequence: CSGSRGLSSYNSPLHF. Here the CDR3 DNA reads TGCAGTGGGTCAAGGGGCCTTAGCTCCTATAATTCACCCCTCCACTTT.

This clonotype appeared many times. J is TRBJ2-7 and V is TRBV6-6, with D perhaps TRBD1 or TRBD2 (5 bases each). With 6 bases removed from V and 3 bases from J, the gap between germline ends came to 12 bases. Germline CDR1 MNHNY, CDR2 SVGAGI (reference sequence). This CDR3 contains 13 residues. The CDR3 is CASSFGTGYEQYF. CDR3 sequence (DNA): TGTGCCAGCAGCTTCGGGACGGGCTACGAGCAGTACTTC.

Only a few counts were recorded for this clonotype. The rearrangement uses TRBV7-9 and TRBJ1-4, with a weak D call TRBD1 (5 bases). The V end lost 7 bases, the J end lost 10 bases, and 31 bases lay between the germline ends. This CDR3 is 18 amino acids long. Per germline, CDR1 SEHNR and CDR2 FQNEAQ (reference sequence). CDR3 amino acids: CASNPLHIRDSTAGKLFF. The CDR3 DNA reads TGTGCCAGCAACCCCCTTCACATTAGGGACTCCACAGCGGGAAAACTGTTTTTT.

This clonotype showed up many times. The CDR3, as DNA: TGTGCCAGCAGTTACGGGGGCCCCTATAGCAATCAGCCCCAGCATTTT. Its translation is CASSYGGPYSNQPQHF. The chain combines TRBV6-6 with TRBJ1-5; tentatively, D is TRBD1 (6 bases). The CDR3 has 16 amino acids. In germline, CDR1 is MNHNY, CDR2 SVGAGI (reference sequence). V gave up 2 bases and J gave up 0 bases, with 11 bases separating them.

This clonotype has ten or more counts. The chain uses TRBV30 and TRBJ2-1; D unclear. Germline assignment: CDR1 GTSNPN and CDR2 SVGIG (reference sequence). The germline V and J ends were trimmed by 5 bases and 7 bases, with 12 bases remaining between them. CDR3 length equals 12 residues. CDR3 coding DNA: TGTGCCTGGGATCGCCGAATTAATGAGCAGTTCTTC. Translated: CAWDRRINEQFF.

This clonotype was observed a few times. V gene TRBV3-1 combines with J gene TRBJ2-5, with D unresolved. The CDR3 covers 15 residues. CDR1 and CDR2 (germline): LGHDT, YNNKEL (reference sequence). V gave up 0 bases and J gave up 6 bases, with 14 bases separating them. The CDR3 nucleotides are TGTGCCAGCAGCCAAGATACGAACTCCCATCAGACCCAGTACTTC. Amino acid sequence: CASSQDTNSHQTQYF.

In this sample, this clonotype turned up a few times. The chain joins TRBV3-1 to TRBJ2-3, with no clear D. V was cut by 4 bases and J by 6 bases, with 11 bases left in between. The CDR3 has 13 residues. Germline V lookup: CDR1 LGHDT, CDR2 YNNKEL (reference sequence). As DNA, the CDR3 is TGTGCCAGCAGCCCCACGCCCCGGGATACGCAGTATTTT. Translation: CASSPTPRDTQYF.

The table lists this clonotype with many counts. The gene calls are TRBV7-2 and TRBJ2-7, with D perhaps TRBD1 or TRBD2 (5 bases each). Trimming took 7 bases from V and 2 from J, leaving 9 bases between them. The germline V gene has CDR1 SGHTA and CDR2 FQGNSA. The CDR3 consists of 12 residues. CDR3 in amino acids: CASTMGAYEQYF. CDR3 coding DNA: TGTGCCAGCACCATGGGGGCCTACGAGCAGTACTTC.

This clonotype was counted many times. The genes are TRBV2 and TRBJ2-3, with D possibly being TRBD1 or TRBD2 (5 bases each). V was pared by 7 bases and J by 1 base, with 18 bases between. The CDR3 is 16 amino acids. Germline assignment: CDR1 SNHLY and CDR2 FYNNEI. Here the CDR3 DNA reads TGTGCCAGCAAAGACCCATCAACGGGGCGCACAGATACGCAGTATTTT. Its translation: CASKDPSTGRTDTQYF.

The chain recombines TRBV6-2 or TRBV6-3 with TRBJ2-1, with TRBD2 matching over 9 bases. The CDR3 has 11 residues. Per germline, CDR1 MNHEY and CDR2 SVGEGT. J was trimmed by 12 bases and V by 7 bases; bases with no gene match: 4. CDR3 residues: CASKNSGGQFF. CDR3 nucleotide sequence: TGTGCCAGCAAAAATAGCGGGGGGCAGTTCTTC.

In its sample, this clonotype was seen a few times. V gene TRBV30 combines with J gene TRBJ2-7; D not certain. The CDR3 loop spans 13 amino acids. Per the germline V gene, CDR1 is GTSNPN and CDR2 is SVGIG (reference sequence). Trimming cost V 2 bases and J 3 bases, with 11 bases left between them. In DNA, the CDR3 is TGTGCCTGGAGTAGAGGCACCAACTACGAGCAGTACTTC. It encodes CAWSRGTNYEQYF. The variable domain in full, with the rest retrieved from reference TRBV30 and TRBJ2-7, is SQTIHQWPATLVQPVGSPLSLECTVEGTSNPNLYWYRQAAGRGLQLLFYSVGIGQISSEVPQNLSASRPQDRQFILSSKKLLLSDSGFYLCAWSRGTNYEQYFGPGTRLTVT.

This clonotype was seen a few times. CDR3 region: CASSLSNDSPLHF. CDR3 sequence (DNA): TGTGCCAGCAGCTTAAGTAATGATTCACCCCTCCACTTT. V and J are TRBV7-3 and TRBJ1-6, with D hard to call. Germline V gene lookup returns CDR1 SGHTA and CDR2 FQGTGA. The CDR3 is made up of 13 amino acids. Trimming shortened V by 1 base and J by 8 bases, and 6 bases separated the two germline ends.

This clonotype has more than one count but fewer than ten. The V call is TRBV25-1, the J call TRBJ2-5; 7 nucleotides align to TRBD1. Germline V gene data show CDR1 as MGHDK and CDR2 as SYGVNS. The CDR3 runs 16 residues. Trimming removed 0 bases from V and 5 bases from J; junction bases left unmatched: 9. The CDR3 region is CASSEYETGFAETQYF. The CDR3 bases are TGTGCCAGCAGTGAATATGAGACAGGGTTTGCGGAGACCCAGTACTTC.

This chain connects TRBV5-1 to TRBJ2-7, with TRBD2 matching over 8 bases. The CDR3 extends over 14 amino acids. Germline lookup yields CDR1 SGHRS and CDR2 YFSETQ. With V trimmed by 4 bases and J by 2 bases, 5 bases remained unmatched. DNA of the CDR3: TGCGCCAGCAGCCACGTTAGCGGGACCTACGAGCAGTACTTC. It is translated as CASSHVSGTYEQYF. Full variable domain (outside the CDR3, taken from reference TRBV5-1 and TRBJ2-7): KAGVTQTPRYLIKTRGQQVTLSCSPISGHRSVSWYQQTPGQGLQFLFEYFSETQRNKGNFPGRFSGRQFSNSRSEMNVSTLELGDSALYLCASSHVSGTYEQYFGPGTRLTVT.

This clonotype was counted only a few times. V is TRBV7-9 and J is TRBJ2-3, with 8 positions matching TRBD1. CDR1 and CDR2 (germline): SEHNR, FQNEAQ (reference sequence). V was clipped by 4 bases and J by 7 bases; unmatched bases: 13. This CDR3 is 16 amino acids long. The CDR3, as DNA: TGTGCCAGCAGCTCGAGAGTAGAGACAGGGGTAAATACGCAGTATTTT. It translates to CASSSRVETGVNTQYF.

CDR3 nucleotides: TGCAGCGTGACGGCTGGGGCCAACGTCCTGACTTTC. This translates into CSVTAGANVLTF. The V gene is TRBV29-1, the J gene TRBJ2-6, with D unresolved. The CDR3 has 12 residues. The germline gives CDR1 SQVTM, CDR2 ANQGSEA. Trimming shortened V by 6 bases and J by 2 bases, and 5 bases separated the two germline ends.

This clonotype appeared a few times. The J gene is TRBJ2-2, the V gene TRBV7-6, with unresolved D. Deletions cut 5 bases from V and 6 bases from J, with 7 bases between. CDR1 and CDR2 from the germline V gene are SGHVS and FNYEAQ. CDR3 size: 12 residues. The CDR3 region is CASSRESGELFF. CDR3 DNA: TGTGCCAGCAGCCGAGAATCCGGGGAGCTGTTTTTT.

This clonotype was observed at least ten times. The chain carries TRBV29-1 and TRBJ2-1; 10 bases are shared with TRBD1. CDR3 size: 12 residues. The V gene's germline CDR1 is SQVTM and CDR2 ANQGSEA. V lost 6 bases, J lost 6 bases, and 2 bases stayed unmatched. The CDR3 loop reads CSVRQGANEQFF. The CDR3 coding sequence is TGCAGCGTGCGACAGGGGGCCAATGAGCAGTTCTTC.

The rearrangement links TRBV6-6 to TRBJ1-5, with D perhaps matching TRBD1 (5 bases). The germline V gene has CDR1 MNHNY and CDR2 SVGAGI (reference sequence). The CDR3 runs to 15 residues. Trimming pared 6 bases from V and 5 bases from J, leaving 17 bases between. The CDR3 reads CASRRQTGPDQPQHF. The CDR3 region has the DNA TGTGCCAGCAGACGCCAGACGGGGCCCGATCAGCCCCAGCATTTT.

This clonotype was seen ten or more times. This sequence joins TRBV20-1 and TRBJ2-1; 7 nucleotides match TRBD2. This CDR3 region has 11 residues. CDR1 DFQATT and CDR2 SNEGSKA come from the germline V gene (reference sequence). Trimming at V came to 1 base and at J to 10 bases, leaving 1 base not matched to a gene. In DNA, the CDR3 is TGCAGTGCTAGAGCCGGGAGGGAGCAGTTCTTC. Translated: CSARAGREQFF.

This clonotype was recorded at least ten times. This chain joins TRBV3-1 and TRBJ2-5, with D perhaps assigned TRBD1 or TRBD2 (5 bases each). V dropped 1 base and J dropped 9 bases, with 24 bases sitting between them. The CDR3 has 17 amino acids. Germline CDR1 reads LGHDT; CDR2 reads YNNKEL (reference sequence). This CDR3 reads CASSQGLPDTALGAQYF. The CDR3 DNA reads TGTGCCAGCAGCCAAGGTCTACCTGACACAGCTTTGGGGGCCCAGTACTTC.

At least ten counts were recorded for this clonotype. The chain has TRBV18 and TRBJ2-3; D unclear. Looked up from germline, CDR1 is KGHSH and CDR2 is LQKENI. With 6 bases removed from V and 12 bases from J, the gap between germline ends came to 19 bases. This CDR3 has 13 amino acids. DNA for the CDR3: TGTGCCAGCTCCCATAAGACTTACTCCGCCCAGTATTTT. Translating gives CASSHKTYSAQYF.

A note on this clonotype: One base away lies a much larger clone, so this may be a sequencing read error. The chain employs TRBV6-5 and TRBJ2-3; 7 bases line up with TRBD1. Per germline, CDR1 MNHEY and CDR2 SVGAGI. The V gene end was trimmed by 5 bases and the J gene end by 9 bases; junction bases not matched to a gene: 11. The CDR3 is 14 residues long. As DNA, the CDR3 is TGTGCCAGCAGTACACTTCAGGGGGTCAGGACGCAGTATTTT. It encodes CASSTLQGVRTQYF.